This TCR beta chain was found in a study of T cell responses to AZD1222 COVID-19 vaccine. Broader study findings: Distributed over spike, vaccine-associated CD4 TCRs predominated at 160-218 and 743-854.

CDR1 is SNHLY and CDR2 is FYNNEI in the germline V gene. The CDR3 sequence is 14 residues long. V shed 0 bases, J shed 7 bases, and the junction held 4 bases outside the gene matches. Profiling relied on immunoSEQ multiplex PCR, and the TCRdb table lists in-frame clones only, not all of them. The repertoire holds 90,000 to 150,000 clones, with 80% to 90% as singletons. As for this clone: Antigen specificity is unknown.

Here the sequenced sample was peripheral blood, taken on day 0 of AZD1222 vaccination. The chain employs TRBV2 and TRBJ2-5; 8 bases map to TRBD2. The TCR comes from an adult in good health. The CDR3 DNA reads TGTGCCAGCAGTGAAGCGCTTCGGGGGGGGACCCAGTACTTC. Translating gives CASSEALRGGTQYF.